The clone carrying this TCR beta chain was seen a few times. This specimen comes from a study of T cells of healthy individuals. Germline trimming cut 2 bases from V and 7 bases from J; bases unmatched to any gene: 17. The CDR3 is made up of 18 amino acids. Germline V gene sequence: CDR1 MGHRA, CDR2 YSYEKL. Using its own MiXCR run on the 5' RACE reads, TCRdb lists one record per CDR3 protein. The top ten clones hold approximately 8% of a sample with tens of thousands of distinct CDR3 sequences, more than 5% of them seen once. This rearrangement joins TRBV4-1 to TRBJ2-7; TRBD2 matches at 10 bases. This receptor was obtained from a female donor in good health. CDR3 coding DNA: TGCGCCAGCAGCCAAAGGGCGGTAGCGGGAGGCCGCGTGGGAGAGCAGTACTTC. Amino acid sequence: CASSQRAVAGGRVGEQYF.